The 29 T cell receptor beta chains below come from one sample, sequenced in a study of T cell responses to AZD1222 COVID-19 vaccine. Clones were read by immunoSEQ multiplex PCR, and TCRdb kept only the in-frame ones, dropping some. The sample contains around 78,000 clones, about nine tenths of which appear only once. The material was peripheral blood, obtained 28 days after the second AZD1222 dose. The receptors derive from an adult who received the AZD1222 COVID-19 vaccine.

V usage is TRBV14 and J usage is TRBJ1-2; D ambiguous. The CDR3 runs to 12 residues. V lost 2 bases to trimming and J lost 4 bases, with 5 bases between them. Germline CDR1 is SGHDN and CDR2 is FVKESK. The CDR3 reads CASSQYSYGYTF. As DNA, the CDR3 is TGTGCCAGCAGCCAATACAGCTATGGCTACACCTTC.

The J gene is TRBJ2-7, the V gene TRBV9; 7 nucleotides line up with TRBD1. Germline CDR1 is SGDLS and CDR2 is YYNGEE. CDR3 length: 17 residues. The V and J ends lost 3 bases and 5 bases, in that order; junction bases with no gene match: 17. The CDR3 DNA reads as TGTGCCAGCAGCGCCCGTATAATGGGGCAGGGGGACCACGAGCAGTACTTC. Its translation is CASSARIMGQGDHEQYF.

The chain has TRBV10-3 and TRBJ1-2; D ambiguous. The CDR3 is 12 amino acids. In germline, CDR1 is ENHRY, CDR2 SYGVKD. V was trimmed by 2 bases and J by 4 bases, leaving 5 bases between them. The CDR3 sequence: CAISEDTYGYTF. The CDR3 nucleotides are TGTGCCATCAGTGAGGACACCTATGGCTACACCTTC.

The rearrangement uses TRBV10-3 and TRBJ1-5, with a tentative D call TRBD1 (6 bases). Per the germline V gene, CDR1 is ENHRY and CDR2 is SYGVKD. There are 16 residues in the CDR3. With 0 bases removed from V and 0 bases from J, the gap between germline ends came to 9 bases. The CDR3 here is CAISESRDNSNQPQHF. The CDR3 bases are TGTGCCATCAGTGAGTCGAGGGACAATAGCAATCAGCCCCAGCATTTT.

The CDR3: CASSQRLAGTVNIQYF. The CDR3, as DNA: TGTGCCAGCAGCCAACGACTAGCGGGGACCGTAAACATTCAGTACTTC. V gene TRBV4-2 combines with J gene TRBJ2-4; 11 nucleotides match TRBD2. The V segment lost 2 bases and the J segment 6 bases; nucleotides outside the gene matches: 6. This CDR3 is 16 amino acids long. Germline V gives CDR1 LGHNA, CDR2 YNFKEQ.

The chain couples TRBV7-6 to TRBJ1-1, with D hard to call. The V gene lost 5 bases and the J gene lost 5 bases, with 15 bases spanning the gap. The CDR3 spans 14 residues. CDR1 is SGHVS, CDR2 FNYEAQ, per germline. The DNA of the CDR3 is TGTGCCAGCAGCACCGTCTCCGGGAGGACTGAAGCTTTCTTT. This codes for CASSTVSGRTEAFF.

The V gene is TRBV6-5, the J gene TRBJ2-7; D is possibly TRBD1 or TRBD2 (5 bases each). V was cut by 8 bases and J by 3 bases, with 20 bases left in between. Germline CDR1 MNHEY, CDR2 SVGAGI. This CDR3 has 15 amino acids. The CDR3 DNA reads TGTGCCAGCGGGGGTTCAGATGCAGGGAACTACGAGCAGTACTTC. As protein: CASGGSDAGNYEQYF.

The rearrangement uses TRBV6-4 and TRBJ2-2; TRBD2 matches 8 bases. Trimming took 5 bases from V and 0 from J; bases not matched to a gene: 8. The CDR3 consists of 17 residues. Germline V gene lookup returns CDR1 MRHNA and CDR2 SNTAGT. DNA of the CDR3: TGTGCCAGCAGTCCCACCGGGACTAGTTCGAACACCGGGGAGCTGTTTTTT. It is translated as CASSPTGTSSNTGELFF.

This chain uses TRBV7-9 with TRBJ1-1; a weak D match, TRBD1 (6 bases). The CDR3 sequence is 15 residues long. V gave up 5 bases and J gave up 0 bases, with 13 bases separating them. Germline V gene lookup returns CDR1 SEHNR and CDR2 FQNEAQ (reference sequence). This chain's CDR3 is CASSPQGALNTEAFF. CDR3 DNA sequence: TGTGCCAGCAGCCCACAGGGAGCCCTGAACACTGAAGCTTTCTTT. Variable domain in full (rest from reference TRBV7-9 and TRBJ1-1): DTGVSQNPRHKITKRGQNVTFRCDPISEHNRLYWYRQTLGQGPEFLTYFQNEAQLEKSRLLSDRFSAERPKGSFSTLEIQRTEQGDSAMYLCASSPQGALNTEAFFGQGTRLTVV.

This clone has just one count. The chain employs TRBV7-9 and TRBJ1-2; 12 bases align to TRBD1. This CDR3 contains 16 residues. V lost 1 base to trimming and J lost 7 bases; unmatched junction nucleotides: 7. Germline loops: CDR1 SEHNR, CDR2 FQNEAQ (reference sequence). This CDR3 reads CASSLEGGQGAFGYTF. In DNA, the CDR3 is TGTGCCAGCAGCTTAGAGGGGGGACAGGGGGCCTTTGGCTACACCTTC.

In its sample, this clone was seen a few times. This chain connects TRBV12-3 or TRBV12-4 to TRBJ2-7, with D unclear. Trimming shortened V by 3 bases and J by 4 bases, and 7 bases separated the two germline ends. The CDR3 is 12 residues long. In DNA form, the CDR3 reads TGTGCCAGCAGTTTCGTTCTTTACGAGCAGTACTTC. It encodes CASSFVLYEQYF.

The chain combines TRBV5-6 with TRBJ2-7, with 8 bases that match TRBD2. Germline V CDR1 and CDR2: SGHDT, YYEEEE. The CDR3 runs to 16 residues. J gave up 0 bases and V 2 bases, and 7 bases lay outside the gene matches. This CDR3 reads CASSFLTSGLSYEQYF. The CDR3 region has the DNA TGTGCCAGCAGCTTCCTTACTAGCGGCCTCTCCTACGAGCAGTACTTC. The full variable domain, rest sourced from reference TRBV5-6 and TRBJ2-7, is DAGVTQSPTHLIKTRGQQVTLRCSPKSGHDTVSWYQQALGQGPQFIFQYYEEEERQRGNFPDRFSGHQFPNYSSELNVNALLLGDSALYLCASSFLTSGLSYEQYFGPGTRLTVT.

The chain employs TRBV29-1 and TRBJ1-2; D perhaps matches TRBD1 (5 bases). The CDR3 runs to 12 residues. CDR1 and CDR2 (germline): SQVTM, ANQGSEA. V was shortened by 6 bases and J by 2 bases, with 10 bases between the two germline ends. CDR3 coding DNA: TGCAGCGTCGGGGACGGGAACTATGGCTACACCTTC. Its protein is CSVGDGNYGYTF.

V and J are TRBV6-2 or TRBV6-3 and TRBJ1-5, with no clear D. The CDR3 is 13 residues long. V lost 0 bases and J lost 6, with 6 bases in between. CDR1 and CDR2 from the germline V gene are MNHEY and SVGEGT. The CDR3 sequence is CASSYSYSQPQHF. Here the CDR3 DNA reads TGTGCCAGCAGTTACTCTTACAGTCAGCCCCAGCATTTT.

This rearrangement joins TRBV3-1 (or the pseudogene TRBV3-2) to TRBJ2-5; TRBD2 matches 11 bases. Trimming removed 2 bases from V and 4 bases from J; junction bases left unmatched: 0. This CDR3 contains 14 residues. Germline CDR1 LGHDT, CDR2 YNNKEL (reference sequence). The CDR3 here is CASSQTSGGETQYF. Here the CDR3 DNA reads TGTGCCAGCAGCCAAACTAGCGGGGGAGAGACCCAGTACTTC.

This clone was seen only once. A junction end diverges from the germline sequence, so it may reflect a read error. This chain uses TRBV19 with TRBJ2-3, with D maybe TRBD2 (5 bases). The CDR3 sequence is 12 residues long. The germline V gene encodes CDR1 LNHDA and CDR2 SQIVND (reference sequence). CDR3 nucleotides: TGTGCCAGTAGTATGGGTACGGGGAAACCCTTTTTT. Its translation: CASSMGTGKPFF.

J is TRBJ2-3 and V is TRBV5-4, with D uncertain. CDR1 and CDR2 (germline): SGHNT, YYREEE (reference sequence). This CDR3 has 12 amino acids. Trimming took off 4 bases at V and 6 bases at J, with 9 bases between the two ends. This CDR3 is CASSLARDTQYF. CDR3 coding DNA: TGTGCCAGCAGCCTGGCGAGGGATACGCAGTATTTT.

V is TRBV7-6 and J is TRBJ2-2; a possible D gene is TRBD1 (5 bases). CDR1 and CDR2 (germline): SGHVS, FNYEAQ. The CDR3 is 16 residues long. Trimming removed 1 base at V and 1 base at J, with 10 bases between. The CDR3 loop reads CASSLGGQGNTGELFF. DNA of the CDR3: TGTGCCAGCAGCTTAGGGGGCCAGGGGAACACCGGGGAGCTGTTTTTT.

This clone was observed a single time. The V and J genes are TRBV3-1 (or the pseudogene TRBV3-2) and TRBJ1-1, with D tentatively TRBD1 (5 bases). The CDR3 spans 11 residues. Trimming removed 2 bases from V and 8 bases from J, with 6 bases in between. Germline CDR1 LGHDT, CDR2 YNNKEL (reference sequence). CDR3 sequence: CASSQNREAFF. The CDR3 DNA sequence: TGTGCCAGCAGCCAAAACAGGGAAGCTTTCTTT.

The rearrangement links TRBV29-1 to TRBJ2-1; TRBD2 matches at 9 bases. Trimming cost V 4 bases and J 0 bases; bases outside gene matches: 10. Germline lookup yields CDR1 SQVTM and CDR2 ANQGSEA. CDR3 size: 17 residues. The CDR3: CSVGGRVGLRSYNEQFF. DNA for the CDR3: TGCAGCGTTGGCGGGAGGGTGGGCCTCCGCTCCTACAATGAGCAGTTCTTC.

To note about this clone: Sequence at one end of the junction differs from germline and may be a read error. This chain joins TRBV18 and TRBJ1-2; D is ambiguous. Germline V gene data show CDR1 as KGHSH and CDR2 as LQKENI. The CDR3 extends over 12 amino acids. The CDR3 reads CASSPLNYGYTF. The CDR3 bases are TGTGCCAGCTCGCCACTTAACTATGGCTACACCTTC.

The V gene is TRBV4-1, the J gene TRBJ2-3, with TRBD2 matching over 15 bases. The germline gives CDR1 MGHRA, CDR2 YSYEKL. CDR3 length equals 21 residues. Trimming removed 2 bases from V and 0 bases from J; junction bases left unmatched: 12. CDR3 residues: CASSQSGTSGGPIASTDTQYF. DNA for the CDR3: TGCGCCAGCAGCCAATCCGGGACTAGCGGGGGGCCAATTGCTAGCACAGATACGCAGTATTTT.

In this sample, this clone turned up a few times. Here the CDR3 DNA reads TGTGCCAGCAGCCCCGGCGGGTGGAAGACCCAGTACTTC. Encoded protein: CASSPGGWKTQYF. This rearrangement joins TRBV5-4 to TRBJ2-5; TRBD2 is a possible D gene (5 bases). Deletions cut 4 bases from V and 6 bases from J, with 13 bases between. In germline, CDR1 is SGHNT, CDR2 YYREEE (reference sequence). This CDR3 has 13 residues.

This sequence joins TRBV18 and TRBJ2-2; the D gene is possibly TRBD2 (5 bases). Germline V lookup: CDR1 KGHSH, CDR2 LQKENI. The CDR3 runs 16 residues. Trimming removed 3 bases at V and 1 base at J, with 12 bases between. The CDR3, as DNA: TGTGCCAGCTCACCTCCCTTGGCGGGGAACACCGGGGAGCTGTTTTTT. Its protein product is CASSPPLAGNTGELFF.

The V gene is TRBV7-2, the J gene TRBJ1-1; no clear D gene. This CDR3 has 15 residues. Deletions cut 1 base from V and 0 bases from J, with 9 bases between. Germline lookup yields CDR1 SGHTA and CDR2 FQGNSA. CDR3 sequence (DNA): TGTGCCAGCAGCTTAGTGACTATTATGAACACTGAAGCTTTCTTT. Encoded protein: CASSLVTIMNTEAFF.

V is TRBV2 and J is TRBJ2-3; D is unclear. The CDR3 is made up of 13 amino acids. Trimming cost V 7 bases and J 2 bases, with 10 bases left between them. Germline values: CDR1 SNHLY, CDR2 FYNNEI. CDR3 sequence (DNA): TGTGCCAGCAAGTGGGATTTCACAGATACGCAGTATTTT. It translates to CASKWDFTDTQYF.

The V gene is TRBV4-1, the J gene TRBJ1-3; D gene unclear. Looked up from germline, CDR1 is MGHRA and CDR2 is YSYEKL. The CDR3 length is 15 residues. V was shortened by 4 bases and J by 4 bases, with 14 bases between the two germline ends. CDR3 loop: CASSLLPGAGNTIYF. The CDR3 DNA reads TGCGCCAGCAGCCTCCTGCCGGGTGCCGGAAACACCATATATTTT.

The CDR3 sequence is CAWSLAGSGTIYF. CDR3 nucleotide sequence: TGTGCCTGGAGCCTCGCCGGGTCGGGCACCATATATTTT. V gene TRBV30 combines with J gene TRBJ1-3; D is unresolved. CDR1 and CDR2 (germline): GTSNPN, SVGIG (reference sequence). The CDR3 runs 13 residues. Trimming shortened V by 3 bases and J by 9 bases, and 15 bases separated the two germline ends.

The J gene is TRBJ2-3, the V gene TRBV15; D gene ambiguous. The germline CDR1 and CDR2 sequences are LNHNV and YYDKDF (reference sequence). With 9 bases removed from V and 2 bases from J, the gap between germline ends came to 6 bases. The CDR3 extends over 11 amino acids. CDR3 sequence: CATSTTDTQYF. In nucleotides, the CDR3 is TGTGCCACTAGTACCACAGATACGCAGTATTTT.